These 20 T cell receptor beta chains came from one sample sequenced in a study of T cell clonotyping in hematopoietic cell transplantation. Time point denoted: recipient sample about 28 days before transplant, after cytoreduction. Sequenced by immunoSEQ multiplex PCR; TCRdb stores in-frame clones only, minus some. Found here are about 6,900 clones, under 98% of them singletons; the top ten hold 15% to 18%. The material was peripheral blood mononuclear cells, obtained before stem cell transplant. These receptors were obtained from a man between 65 and 80 years old with acute myeloid leukemia. Some clones in this sample may be carry-over from other donors' samples.

This chain uses TRBV6-6 with TRBJ2-7; 9 nucleotides match TRBD1. V lost 5 bases and J lost 3; bases outside the gene matches: 8. The CDR3 has 15 amino acids. The V gene's germline CDR1 is MNHNY and CDR2 SVGAGI (reference sequence). Here the CDR3 reads CASSLPRTGVYEQYF. CDR3 nucleotide sequence: TGTGCCAGCAGTCTCCCTAGGACAGGGGTCTACGAGCAGTACTTC.

The gene calls are TRBV29-1 and TRBJ2-5; D gene uncertain. The germline CDR1 and CDR2 sequences are SQVTM and ANQGSEA. This CDR3 region has 14 residues. V shed 3 bases and J shed 1 base, with 12 bases lying between them. For the CDR3, the DNA is TGCAGCGTTGACCCCGGGTCCATCCAAGAGACCCAGTACTTC. This codes for CSVDPGSIQETQYF.

DNA for the CDR3: TGTGCCAGCAGCCAAGGGCGAATGACCCGAGGGACAGCTACTGAAGCTTTCTTT. Translation: CASSQGRMTRGTATEAFF. This chain joins TRBV4-2 and TRBJ1-1; TRBD1 agrees at 7 bases. V dropped 1 base and J dropped 5; count of bases not matched to a gene: 16. Looked up from germline, CDR1 is LGHNA and CDR2 is YNFKEQ. The CDR3 runs to 18 residues.

This rearrangement joins TRBV11-3 to TRBJ2-7, with TRBD2 matching over 8 bases. Germline assignment: CDR1 SGHNT and CDR2 YENEEA. CDR3 length equals 15 residues. J lost 6 bases, V lost 1 base, and 8 bases had no gene match. The CDR3 sequence is CASSLGSGDRGEQYF. The CDR3 DNA reads TGTGCCAGCAGCTTAGGTAGCGGGGATCGTGGCGAGCAGTACTTC.

The rearrangement joins TRBV14 to TRBJ1-1, with no clear D. This CDR3 spans 12 amino acids. Trimming left V 4 bases short and J 4 bases short, with 7 bases between. From germline, CDR1 is SGHDN and CDR2 FVKESK. The CDR3 protein is CASSRTGTEAFF. For the CDR3, the DNA is TGTGCCAGCAGCCGGACGGGCACTGAAGCTTTCTTT.

DNA for the CDR3: TGTGCCTGGAGTCCGACGGTTTATACTGAAGCTTTCTTT. Encoded protein: CAWSPTVYTEAFF. This rearrangement joins TRBV30 to TRBJ1-1; unclear D gene. The CDR3 covers 13 residues. Trimming removed 2 bases from V and 5 bases from J, with 12 bases in between. Germline values: CDR1 GTSNPN, CDR2 SVGIG (reference sequence).

The rearrangement links TRBV30 to TRBJ2-3; D might be TRBD1 (5 bases). Trimming removed 4 bases at V and 5 bases at J, with 13 bases between. CDR3 length: 13 amino acids. CDR1 and CDR2 from the germline V gene are GTSNPN and SVGIG (reference sequence). The CDR3 spells CAWKQGREDTQYF. The CDR3 DNA sequence: TGTGCCTGGAAGCAGGGTAGGGAAGATACGCAGTATTTT.

This clone was picked up a small number of times. The chain is built from TRBV18 and TRBJ1-1; D is uncertain. Germline V lookup: CDR1 KGHSH, CDR2 LQKENI. The CDR3 is 11 residues long. Trimming took off 5 bases at V and 11 bases at J, with 12 bases between the two ends. CDR3: CASSNYRRAFF. For the CDR3, the DNA is TGTGCCAGCTCAAACTACAGAAGGGCTTTCTTT.

V is TRBV30 and J is TRBJ1-1; no clear D. The length of the CDR3 is 13 residues. Germline V CDR1 and CDR2: GTSNPN, SVGIG (reference sequence). V gave up 4 bases and J gave up 1 base, with 10 bases separating them. CDR3 in amino acids: CAWMGNRNTEAFF. CDR3 nucleotides: TGTGCCTGGATGGGGAATAGGAACACTGAAGCTTTCTTT. Full variable domain (missing parts from reference TRBV30 and TRBJ1-1): SQTIHQWPATLVQPVGSPLSLECTVEGTSNPNLYWYRQAAGRGLQLLFYSVGIGQISSEVPQNLSASRPQDRQFILSSKKLLLSDSGFYLCAWMGNRNTEAFFGQGTRLTVV.

CDR3 protein: CASSWDRGRVYGYTF. CDR3 coding DNA: TGTGCCAGCAGCTGGGACAGGGGAAGGGTCTATGGCTACACCTTC. The chain employs TRBV5-4 and TRBJ1-2, with 10 bases fitting TRBD1. This CDR3 spans 15 amino acids. Germline assignment: CDR1 SGHNT and CDR2 YYREEE (reference sequence). Trimming took 3 bases from V and 4 from J; bases not matched to a gene: 6.

The J gene is TRBJ1-4, the V gene TRBV4-1; maybe TRBD1 (6 bases). V dropped 3 bases and J dropped 10 bases, with 15 bases sitting between them. The germline V gene encodes CDR1 MGHRA and CDR2 YSYEKL. There are 14 residues in the CDR3. The CDR3 here is CASSQRDEGGKLFF. CDR3 nucleotides: TGCGCCAGCAGCCAGCGGGACGAAGGGGGAAAACTGTTTTTT.

The chain employs TRBV27 and TRBJ1-4; the D gene is possibly TRBD1 (5 bases). V shed 6 bases and J shed 7 bases, with 12 bases lying between them. This CDR3 has 13 amino acids. Germline CDR1 and CDR2: MNHEY and SMNVEV (reference sequence). CDR3 DNA sequence: TGTGCCAGCAGACCAGACAGCTCTGAAAAACTGTTTTTT. Its protein is CASRPDSSEKLFF.

V is TRBV6-5 and J is TRBJ1-2; TRBD1 matches 11 bases. The germline gives CDR1 MNHEY, CDR2 SVGAGI. The CDR3 is 14 residues long. After removal of 6 bases from V and 5 bases from J, the junction contained 5 bases not matched to a gene. Here the CDR3 reads CASSTGTGGYGYTF. CDR3 coding DNA: TGTGCCAGCAGCACCGGGACAGGGGGGTATGGCTACACCTTC.

For the CDR3, the DNA is TGCGCCAGCAGCTTGGGGCGAGGCCTAAGGCGAGGCTACACCTTC. As protein: CASSLGRGLRRGYTF. The chain is built from TRBV5-1 and TRBJ1-2; no firm D call. Trimming removed 0 bases at V and 8 bases at J, with 17 bases between. The CDR3 spans 15 residues. CDR1 and CDR2 from the germline V gene are SGHRS and YFSETQ.

The rearrangement uses TRBV27 and TRBJ2-7, with 8 bases matching TRBD1. This CDR3 has 14 amino acids. Trimming at V came to 5 bases and at J to 5 bases, leaving 8 bases not matched to a gene. Per the germline V gene, CDR1 is MNHEY and CDR2 is SMNVEV (reference sequence). The CDR3 here is CASSPFRGRDEQYF. CDR3 DNA: TGTGCCAGCAGTCCCTTCAGGGGGCGGGACGAGCAGTACTTC.

The V gene is TRBV2, the J gene TRBJ1-1; 12 nucleotides match TRBD1. The CDR3 has 14 amino acids. The junction had 10 bases not matched to a gene; V was cut back by 6 bases and J by 11 bases. CDR1 is SNHLY and CDR2 is FYNNEI in the germline V gene. This CDR3 is CASSPAGQGAAAFF. The CDR3 bases are TGTGCCAGCAGCCCGGCGGGACAGGGGGCGGCGGCTTTCTTT.

The chain is built from TRBV7-3 and TRBJ2-7; 8 bases map to TRBD2. The junction had 5 bases not matched to a gene; V was cut back by 2 bases and J by 5 bases. Germline V gene sequence: CDR1 SGHTA, CDR2 FQGTGA. The CDR3 runs to 14 residues. CDR3 DNA: TGTGCCAGCAGCTTATCGAATAGCGGGAACGAGCAGTACTTC. Translation: CASSLSNSGNEQYF.

The chain uses TRBV9 and TRBJ2-7, with a tentative D call TRBD1 (5 bases). The CDR3 is 15 amino acids. The V gene lost 0 bases and the J gene lost 2 bases, with 12 bases spanning the gap. Germline CDR1 and CDR2: SGDLS and YYNGEE. DNA of the CDR3: TGTGCCAGCAGCGTAGCCGGATCAGGGACCTACGAGCAGTACTTC. Its translation is CASSVAGSGTYEQYF.

The chain has TRBV30 and TRBJ2-2; 11 bases line up with TRBD2. The CDR3 consists of 15 residues. In germline, CDR1 is GTSNPN, CDR2 SVGIG (reference sequence). J gave up 4 bases and V 4 bases, and 5 bases lay outside the gene matches. CDR3 protein: CAWNLAGGFTGELFF. The CDR3 DNA reads as TGTGCCTGGAACCTAGCGGGGGGTTTCACCGGGGAGCTGTTTTTT.

The gene calls are TRBV28 and TRBJ1-1, with D possibly being TRBD1 (5 bases). Deletions cut 6 bases from V and 5 bases from J, with 22 bases between. This CDR3 has 16 residues. CDR1 is MDHEN, CDR2 SYDVKM, per germline. The CDR3 loop reads CASSITGSPMMTEAFF. The CDR3 DNA sequence: TGTGCCAGCAGCATAACAGGCTCTCCCATGATGACTGAAGCTTTCTTT.